These T cell receptor beta chains were read from a single sample in a study of control samples from healthy donors and cancer patients. This table comes from immunoSEQ multiplex PCR, and its TCRdb copy is limited to in-frame clones, with some not included. The sample records 130,000 or so clones, about nine tenths being singletons. The material sequenced was PBMCs. The receptors shown here come from a man aged 45-65 years with head and neck cancer. Both conserved end residues are part of each CDR3. A D gene is named only where the DNA matches it firmly. Size is stated for part of the rows, as once, few or many counts, or as a class when the clone is expanded.

-,TRBJ2-3,TRBV28,-,TGTGCCAGCAGTACCCGTGGGGTTGGCACAGATACGCAGTATTTT,CASSTRGVGTDTQYF
-,TRBJ1-5,TRBV6-5,-,TGTGCCAGCCAAATCTTTCAGCATCAGCCCCAGCATTTT,CASQIFQHQPQHF
TRBD1,TRBJ1-5,TRBV6-2/TRBV6-3,once,TGTGCCAGCAGTAGCTCCAGGGGGTATGGTCAGCCCCAGCATTTT,CASSSSRGYGQPQHF
TRBD1,TRBJ2-7,TRBV9,-,TGTGCCAGCAGCGCTAAACAGACAGGGGAAACCTACGAGCAGTACTTC,CASSAKQTGETYEQYF
TRBD1,TRBJ1-1,TRBV19,-,TGTGCCAGTAGCAACAGGGGATTGAACACTGAAGCTTTCTTT,CASSNRGLNTEAFF
TRBD1,TRBJ1-2,TRBV6-5,-,TGTGCCAGCAGTTCCGCCCGAGGGACAGGGGGCTATGGCTACACCTTC,CASSSARGTGGYGYTF
-,TRBJ2-7,TRBV6-5,-,TGTGCCAGCAGTTACGGAGGGTCTGGTTACGAGCAGTACTTC,CASSYGGSGYEQYF
-,TRBJ2-1,TRBV7-9,-,TGTGCCAGCAGCACACAGGACGGGCGGAATGAGCAGTTCTTC,CASSTQDGRNEQFF
TRBD1,TRBJ1-5,TRBV19,once,TGTGCCAGTAGTAATGCAGGGGGATTGCAGCCCCAGCATTTT,CASSNAGGLQPQHF
-,TRBJ2-2,TRBV9,-,TGTGCCAGCAGCTCCGTAGACAGGCTTTATTATCACGGGGAGCTGTTTTTT,CASSSVDRLYYHGELFF
TRBD1,TRBJ2-7,TRBV28,-,TGTGCCAGCAGTTTTGGGACAGGGTTCTACGAGCAGTACTTC,CASSFGTGFYEQYF
-,TRBJ2-1,TRBV20-1,-,TGCAGCGGCTGGAATGGTGAGCAGTTCTTC,CSGWNGEQFF
-,TRBJ2-3,TRBV28,-,TGTGCCAGCAGTGACCCCGATAGGTTTGCAGATACGCAGTATTTT,CASSDPDRFADTQYF
TRBD2,TRBJ2-7,TRBV6-5,-,TGTGCCAGCAGTTACTCTAGCGGGCCTTTAGAGCAGTACTTC,CASSYSSGPLEQYF
TRBD1,TRBJ2-7,TRBV28,-,TGTGCCAGCATTACAGGACAGGGGCCAAGTGGTGCCTACGAGCAGTACTTC,CASITGQGPSGAYEQYF
-,TRBJ2-7,TRBV3-1/TRBV3-2,-,TGTGCCAGCAGCCTAAACCTGGACGGCGAGCAGTACTTC,CASSLNLDGEQYF
-,TRBJ1-1,TRBV30,once,TGTGCCTGGAGTGTAGACACCACTGAAGCTTTCTTT,CAWSVDTTEAFF
-,TRBJ1-1,TRBV7-9,-,TGTGCCAGCAGCGCCTCCGGGGGCACTGAAGCTTTCTTT,CASSASGGTEAFF
-,TRBJ1-2,TRBV20-1,-,TGCAGTGCGGAGCACATTGGCTACACCTTC,CSAEHIGYTF
-,TRBJ2-3,TRBV5-8,-,TGTGCCAGCAGCCCTTGGGCGGGACATAACACAGATACGCAGTATTTT,CASSPWAGHNTDTQYF
-,TRBJ2-7,TRBV5-1,-,TGCGCCAGCAGCTTAGGGGGGGCAGGCGAGCAGTACTTC,CASSLGGAGEQYF
-,TRBJ1-5,TRBV28,-,TGTGCCAGCAGTTTGAGTTTGGGGGGTGTATTGGCCCAGCATTTT,CASSLSLGGVLAQHF
TRBD1,TRBJ2-5,TRBV13,-,TGTGCCAGCAGCTTATCATCTCAGGGGGAAGAGACCCAGTACTTC,CASSLSSQGEETQYF
-,TRBJ2-1,TRBV12-5,-,TGTGCTAGTGGTTTGGTCAGGGGATACGGCCAGGGGGGTGATGAGCAGTTCTTC,CASGLVRGYGQGGDEQFF
TRBD1,TRBJ1-5,TRBV3-1/TRBV3-2,-,TGTGCCAGCAGCCGTGGGACAGTTGATCAGCCCCAGCATTTT,CASSRGTVDQPQHF
TRBD2,TRBJ2-3,TRBV15,-,TGTGCCACCAGCAGAGATCGCCTAGCGGGGGTTACGCAGTATTTT,CATSRDRLAGVTQYF
-,TRBJ1-2,TRBV28,-,TGTGCCAGCAGTTACGCAGCGAACTATGGCTACACCTTC,CASSYAANYGYTF
-,TRBJ1-3,TRBV18,-,TGTGCCAGCTCACCCCAACCGAACCCCGGGTATCTGAGCTCTGGAAACACCATATATTTT,CASSPQPNPGYLSSGNTIYF
-,TRBJ1-5,TRBV21-1,-,TGTGCCAGCAGCAAAGTAGAGTTTCAGTTCGATCATGGCAATCAGCCCCAGCATTTT,CASSKVEFQFDHGNQPQHF
-,TRBJ2-1,TRBV29-1,-,TGCAGCGTTGGCTCCTACAATGAGCAGTTCTTC,CSVGSYNEQFF
-,TRBJ1-2,TRBV5-4,-,TGTGCCAGCAGCTGGGCGGGTCGGTTATCGGATGGCTACACCTTC,CASSWAGRLSDGYTF
-,TRBJ1-1,TRBV29-1,-,TGCAGCGTTGTTAGGACAGCCGTCACTGAAGCTTTCTTT,CSVVRTAVTEAFF
-,TRBJ2-7,TRBV9,-,TGTGCCAGCAGCGTAGCATCCACAGGGAACGAGCAGTACTTC,CASSVASTGNEQYF
-,TRBJ2-2,TRBV28,-,TGTGCCAGCACGGAGGGGAACACCGGGGAGCTGTTTTTT,CASTEGNTGELFF
-,TRBJ1-5,TRBV29-1,few,TGCAGCGTCGCAGACAGTCTCAATCAGCCCCAGCATTTT,CSVADSLNQPQHF
TRBD2,TRBJ2-1,TRBV9,-,TGTGCCAGCAGCGCCGGGACTAGCGGGGGCTATGAGCAGTTCTTC,CASSAGTSGGYEQFF
-,TRBJ2-7,TRBV12-3/TRBV12-4,-,TGTGCCAGCAGTCTCTTACGGGGGGAGCAGTACTTC,CASSLLRGEQYF
-,TRBJ2-1,TRBV5-1,-,TGCGCCAGCAGCTTGGCCGGCCTCCGACAGTTGGAGTTCTTC,CASSLAGLRQLEFF
TRBD2,TRBJ2-7,TRBV5-1,-,TGCGCCAGCAGTTACGGGAGCGGGACCTACGAGCAGTACTTC,CASSYGSGTYEQYF
TRBD1,TRBJ1-3,TRBV28,-,TGTGCCAGCAGCCCGGGACAGCTAGAAGGAAACACCATATATTTT,CASSPGQLEGNTIYF
-,TRBJ1-5,TRBV9,-,TGTGCCAGCAGCGTAGGGTCAGAACCATATCAGCCCCAGCATTTT,CASSVGSEPYQPQHF
-,TRBJ2-5,TRBV10-3,-,TGTGCCATCAGTGAGTTCAAGTCAACTAGCCAAGAGACCCAGTACTTC,CAISEFKSTSQETQYF
-,TRBJ1-3,TRBV19,-,TGTGCCAGTAGTGGATTTGGAGGAAACACCATATATTTT,CASSGFGGNTIYF
-,TRBJ2-7,TRBV18,-,TGTGCCAGCTCACCACCGTCACAGGGATCCTACGAGCAGTACTTC,CASSPPSQGSYEQYF
-,TRBJ1-5,TRBV5-1,-,TGCGCCAGCAGCTTGGTCGACAGCCGCAATCAGCCCCAGCATTTT,CASSLVDSRNQPQHF
TRBD1,TRBJ2-1,TRBV7-9,-,TGTGCCAGCAGCTTAGTGGGACAGGGTAACAATGAGCAGTTCTTC,CASSLVGQGNNEQFF
-,TRBJ2-7,TRBV10-2,once,TGCGCCAGCAGGGAGGACAGTGGAGGCTCCTACGAGCAGTACTTC,CASREDSGGSYEQYF
TRBD2,TRBJ2-7,TRBV28,-,TGTGCCAGCAGTTTCCCACCTAGCGGTGGCGAGCAGTACTTC,CASSFPPSGGEQYF
-,TRBJ2-1,TRBV7-9,-,TGTGCCAGCAGCTCCCCGACTCAGAATGAGCAGTTCTTC,CASSSPTQNEQFF
-,TRBJ2-1,TRBV25-1,-,TGTGCCAGCAGTGAATCGGGGGTGGGGCAGTTCTTC,CASSESGVGQFF
-,TRBJ1-1,TRBV28,-,TGTGCCAGCAGCATAGGCACTGAAGCTTTCTTT,CASSIGTEAFF
TRBD1,TRBJ2-7,TRBV5-6,-,TGTGCCAGCAGCAACCGACAGGGGGCTAGGTACGAGCAGTACTTC,CASSNRQGARYEQYF
-,TRBJ2-1,TRBV27,once,TGTGCCAGTTTGGGCGGGAATGAGCAGTTCTTC,CASLGGNEQFF
TRBD2,TRBJ2-1,TRBV5-4,-,TGTGCCAGCAGCCACGGACTAGCGGGGAGCTCCTACAATGAGCAGTTCTTC,CASSHGLAGSSYNEQFF